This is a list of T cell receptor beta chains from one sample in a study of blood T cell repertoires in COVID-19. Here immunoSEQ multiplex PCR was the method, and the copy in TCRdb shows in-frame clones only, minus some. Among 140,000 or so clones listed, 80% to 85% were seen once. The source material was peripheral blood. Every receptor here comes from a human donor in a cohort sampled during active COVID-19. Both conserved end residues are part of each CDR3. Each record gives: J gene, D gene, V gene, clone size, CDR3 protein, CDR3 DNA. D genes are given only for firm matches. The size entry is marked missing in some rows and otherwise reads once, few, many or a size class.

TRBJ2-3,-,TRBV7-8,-,CASSLSKDRYTDTQYF,TGTGCCAGCAGCTTATCTAAAGACAGATACACAGATACGCAGTATTTT
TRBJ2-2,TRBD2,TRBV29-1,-,CSVVTSGSGELFF,TGCAGCGTTGTTACTAGCGGGAGCGGGGAGCTGTTTTTT
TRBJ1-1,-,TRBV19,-,CASSIDSGGTEAFF,TGTGCCAGTAGTATAGATAGTGGAGGAACTGAAGCTTTCTTT
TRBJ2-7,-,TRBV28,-,CASSLGRAYEQYF,TGTGCCAGCAGTTTAGGCAGGGCCTACGAGCAGTACTTC
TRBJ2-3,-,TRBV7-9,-,CASSFGWDTSTDTQYF,TGTGCCAGCAGCTTTGGATGGGACACTAGCACAGATACGCAGTATTTT
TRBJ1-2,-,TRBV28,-,CASSPPEREALPGYTF,TGTGCCAGCAGTCCTCCTGAGAGGGAGGCACTGCCTGGCTACACCTTC
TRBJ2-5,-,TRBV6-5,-,CASRTTVSETQYF,TGTGCCAGCAGGACGACAGTGTCCGAGACCCAGTACTTC
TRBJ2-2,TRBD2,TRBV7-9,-,CASSSRPTGLAGGAGELFF,TGTGCCAGCAGCTCGAGGCCTACCGGACTAGCGGGAGGGGCCGGGGAGCTGTTTTTT
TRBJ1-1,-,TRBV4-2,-,CASSQEGEGLNTEAFF,TGTGCCAGCAGCCAAGAAGGGGAAGGTCTTAACACTGAAGCTTTCTTT
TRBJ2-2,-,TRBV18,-,CASSPQGPSTGELFF,TGTGCCAGCTCACCACAGGGGCCGAGCACCGGGGAGCTGTTTTTT
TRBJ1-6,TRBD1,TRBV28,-,CASGRTGVSPLHF,TGTGCCAGCGGAAGGACAGGGGTTTCACCCCTCCACTTT
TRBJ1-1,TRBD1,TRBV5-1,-,CASSLVGTGGNTEAFF,TGCGCCAGCAGCTTAGTCGGGACAGGGGGGAACACTGAAGCTTTCTTT
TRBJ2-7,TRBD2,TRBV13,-,CASSYGTSGRVWEQYF,TGTGCCAGCAGCTACGGGACTAGCGGGAGGGTTTGGGAGCAGTACTTC
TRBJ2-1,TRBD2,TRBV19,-,CASSNSGTSGYNEQFF,TGTGCCAGTAGTAATTCCGGGACTAGCGGCTACAATGAGCAGTTCTTC
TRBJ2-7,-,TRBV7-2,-,CASSGKGRTDPNF,TGTGCCAGCAGCGGAAAGGGAAGGACAGACCCTAACTTC
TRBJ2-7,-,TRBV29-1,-,CSVGPLGGEQYF,TGCAGCGTTGGCCCCCTAGGTGGCGAGCAGTACTTC
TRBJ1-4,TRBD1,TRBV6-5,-,CASGQGPNEKLFF,TGTGCCAGCGGACAGGGCCCTAATGAAAAACTGTTTTTT
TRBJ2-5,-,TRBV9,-,CASSANQETQYF,TGTGCCAGCAGCGCAAACCAAGAGACCCAGTACTTC
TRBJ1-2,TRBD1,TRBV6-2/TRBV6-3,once,CASSSGQDYGYTF,TGTGCCAGCAGTTCCGGACAGGATTATGGCTACACCTTC
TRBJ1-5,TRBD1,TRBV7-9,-,CASSDGQGSNQPQHF,TGTGCCAGCAGCGATGGACAGGGTAGCAATCAGCCCCAGCATTTT
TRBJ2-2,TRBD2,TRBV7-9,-,CASSSTSAANTGELFF,TGTGCCAGCAGTTCCACTAGCGCCGCGAACACCGGGGAGCTGTTTTTT
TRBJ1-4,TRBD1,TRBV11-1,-,CASRRTGVGEKLFF,TGTGCCAGCAGGCGGACAGGGGTAGGCGAAAAACTGTTTTTT
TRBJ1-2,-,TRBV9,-,CASSVGGGAYGYTF,TGTGCCAGCAGCGTAGGAGGGGGGGCCTACGGCTACACCTTC
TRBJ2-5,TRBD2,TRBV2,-,CASTRTSTLGTQYF,TGTGCCAGCACCCGGACTAGCACCCTGGGGACCCAGTACTTC
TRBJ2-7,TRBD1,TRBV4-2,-,CASSQSTGYHYEQYF,TGTGCCAGCAGCCAATCGACAGGGTACCACTACGAGCAGTACTTC
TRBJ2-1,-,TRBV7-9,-,CASTSPNEQFF,TGTGCCAGCACAAGCCCAAATGAGCAGTTCTTC